Each of the 27 T cell receptor beta chains below was sequenced from the same sample in a study of T cells after yellow fever vaccination. MiXCR was run by TCRdb on the 5' RACE reads, yielding one entry per CDR3 protein. The sample contains 120,000 or so distinct CDR3 sequences, over 8% of which appear only once. The source material was CD8+ T cells sorted from PBMCs, sampled on the day of the yellow fever booster vaccination. Receptors originate from a man younger than 35 who received the YFV17D yellow fever vaccine.

This clonotype was observed a handful of times. The rearrangement links TRBV27 to TRBJ2-3; 14 bases match TRBD2. CDR1 MNHEY and CDR2 SMNVEV come from the germline V gene (reference sequence). The CDR3 contains 17 residues. V trimming: 5 bases; J trimming: 2 bases; junction bases outside the gene matches: 6. In DNA, the CDR3 is TGTGCCAGCAGTCAAACGGGACTAGCGGGGGTCACAGATACGCAGTATTTT. It codes for CASSQTGLAGVTDTQYF.

V usage is TRBV12-3 or TRBV12-4 and J usage is TRBJ2-7; D tentatively fits TRBD1 or TRBD2 (7 bases each). V was shortened by 4 bases and J by 0 bases, with 19 bases between the two germline ends. CDR3 size: 17 residues. The DNA of the CDR3 is TGTGCCAGCAGTTCCGGGGTAGGGGGGGACAGCTCCTACGAGCAGTACTTC. Translating gives CASSSGVGGDSSYEQYF.

Many counts were recorded for this clonotype. The CDR3 loop reads CASSSVAGQETQYF. The DNA for the CDR3 is TGTGCCAGCAGTTCCGTAGCGGGCCAAGAGACCCAGTACTTC. This sequence joins TRBV6-2 or TRBV6-3 and TRBJ2-5; 7 bases fit TRBD2. The CDR3 has 14 amino acids. Per germline, CDR1 MNHEY and CDR2 SVGEGT. V dropped 4 bases and J dropped 1; count of bases not matched to a gene: 3.

This clonotype was seen only a few times. The chain links TRBV19 to TRBJ2-7; no definite D call. Looked up from germline, CDR1 is LNHDA and CDR2 is SQIVND (reference sequence). Trimming stripped 5 bases from V and 2 bases from J, with 10 bases between. The CDR3 spans 13 residues. The CDR3 region has the DNA TGTGCCAGTAGTCCCAGGCTGACCTACGAGCAGTACTTC. Residues: CASSPRLTYEQYF.

This clonotype was picked up a small number of times. The chain links TRBV19 to TRBJ2-3, with a possible D match to TRBD2 (6 bases). V lost 7 bases to trimming and J lost 7 bases, with 18 bases between them. Germline V lookup: CDR1 LNHDA, CDR2 SQIVND (reference sequence). The CDR3 runs to 14 residues. As DNA, the CDR3 is TGTGCCAGTACCTACAGGAGGGACGGAAATACGCAGTATTTT. Encoded protein: CASTYRRDGNTQYF. Combining the CDR3 with reference TRBV19 and TRBJ2-3 gives the whole variable domain DGGITQSPKYLFRKEGQNVTLSCEQNLNHDAMYWYRQDPGQGLRLIYYSQIVNDFQKGDIAEGYSVSREKKESFPLTVTSAQKNPTAFYLCASTYRRDGNTQYFGPGTRLTVL.

This clonotype was seen a few times. The chain joins TRBV29-1 to TRBJ1-1, with D perhaps matching TRBD1 (5 bases). The CDR3 contains 19 residues. The V end was cut by 3 bases, the J end by 0 bases, with 26 bases between. CDR1 is SQVTM and CDR2 is ANQGSEA in the germline V gene. The CDR3 DNA reads as TGCAGCGTTGACGGCAGGGACTACACGGTGGGCCATATGAACACTGAAGCTTTCTTT. Translation gives CSVDGRDYTVGHMNTEAFF.

This clonotype was counted ten times or more. V is TRBV5-1 and J is TRBJ1-2; no reliable D call. The CDR3 covers 15 residues. V was trimmed by 1 base and J by 1 base, leaving 11 bases between them. Germline lookup yields CDR1 SGHRS and CDR2 YFSETQ. The CDR3 sequence: CASSLLSGDNYGYTF. The CDR3, as DNA: TGCGCCAGCAGCTTGTTATCCGGGGATAACTATGGCTACACCTTC.

This clonotype was found a few times. This rearrangement joins TRBV2 to TRBJ2-3; 10 bases match TRBD2. Germline trimming cut 0 bases from V and 4 bases from J; bases unmatched to any gene: 7. Germline CDR1 SNHLY, CDR2 FYNNEI. The CDR3 loop spans 17 amino acids. CDR3 protein: CASSEALLGLASDTQYF. DNA for the CDR3: TGTGCCAGCAGTGAAGCGCTTCTGGGACTAGCGTCAGATACGCAGTATTTT.

J is TRBJ2-3 and V is TRBV4-1; the match to TRBD2 covers 8 bases. With V trimmed by 4 bases and J by 5 bases, 8 bases remained unmatched. CDR1 and CDR2 (germline): MGHRA, YSYEKL. The CDR3 has 15 amino acids. CDR3 nucleotide sequence: TGCGCCAGCAGCCCCGGCCGGGGGGGACAAGATACGCAGTATTTT. It yields the protein CASSPGRGGQDTQYF.

There are many counts of this clonotype. V usage is TRBV4-1 and J usage is TRBJ1-1; 9 bases map to TRBD1. This CDR3 has 16 residues. Germline V CDR1 and CDR2: MGHRA, YSYEKL. J was trimmed by 0 bases and V by 11 bases; bases with no gene match: 13. The DNA of the CDR3 is TGCGCCGCTCAGACAGGGGGGAACCATATGAACACTGAAGCTTTCTTT. Translation: CAAQTGGNHMNTEAFF.

The CDR3 DNA is TGCGCCAGCAGCCAACGTCGTGGCTACGAGCAGTACGTC. Translated: CASSQRRGYEQYV. The rearrangement links TRBV4-1 to TRBJ2-7; no clear D gene. The germline V and J ends were trimmed by 2 bases and 3 bases, with 8 bases remaining between them. The CDR3 contains 13 residues. Germline loops: CDR1 MGHRA, CDR2 YSYEKL.

This clonotype was found a few times. The chain has TRBV7-2 and TRBJ2-5, with D possibly being TRBD2 (6 bases). V was trimmed by 2 bases and J by 0 bases, leaving 13 bases between them. Germline values: CDR1 SGHTA, CDR2 FQGNSA. CDR3 length: 16 residues. CDR3 loop: CASSLSWAGYQETQYF. The CDR3, as DNA: TGTGCCAGCAGCTTAAGTTGGGCGGGGTACCAAGAGACCCAGTACTTC.

The sample holds many counts of this clonotype. The chain carries TRBV7-9 and TRBJ1-1; no clear D gene. Trimming took 3 bases from V and 6 from J, leaving 8 bases between them. This CDR3 comprises 12 residues. Looked up from germline, CDR1 is SEHNR and CDR2 is FQNEAQ (reference sequence). The CDR3 nucleotides are TGTGCCAGCAGCTTTCGGAGTGCTGAAGCTTTCTTT. Translated, it gives CASSFRSAEAFF.

This chain joins TRBV19 and TRBJ2-1, with TRBD2 identical over 9 bases. Trimming at V came to 3 bases and at J to 5 bases, leaving 8 bases not matched to a gene. This CDR3 has 16 residues. CDR1 is LNHDA and CDR2 is SQIVND in the germline V gene (reference sequence). CDR3 nucleotides: TGTGCCAGTAGTATGGGTGCGGGAGGGATAGACAATGAGCAGTTCTTC. It yields the protein CASSMGAGGIDNEQFF.

The CDR3 sequence is CASSFSGLATYNEQFF. The CDR3 DNA reads as TGTGCCAGCAGTTTCTCCGGACTAGCGACCTACAATGAGCAGTTCTTC. The chain recombines TRBV27 with TRBJ2-1; 9 bases agree with TRBD2. V lost 3 bases, J lost 2 bases, and 5 bases stayed unmatched. The length of the CDR3 is 16 residues. Germline V CDR1 and CDR2: MNHEY, SMNVEV (reference sequence).

In this sample, this clonotype turned up a few times. The chain has TRBV30 and TRBJ1-2; D not certain. The V end lost 4 bases, the J end lost 3 bases, and 9 bases lay between the germline ends. The CDR3 has 12 amino acids. The germline gives CDR1 GTSNPN, CDR2 SVGIG (reference sequence). CDR3 amino acids: CAWNPGDYGYTF. DNA for the CDR3: TGTGCCTGGAACCCGGGTGACTATGGCTACACCTTC.

This clonotype came up many times. This CDR3 reads CASSQAGAAEQYF. CDR3 nucleotides: TGCGCCAGCAGCCAAGCGGGGGCAGCCGAGCAGTACTTC. The chain employs TRBV4-1 and TRBJ2-7, with D perhaps assigned TRBD1 or TRBD2 (6 bases each). The CDR3 length is 13 residues. The germline V gene has CDR1 MGHRA and CDR2 YSYEKL. V shed 1 base and J shed 6 bases, with 10 bases lying between them.

This chain joins TRBV7-2 and TRBJ2-1; D not resolved. Germline lookup yields CDR1 SGHTA and CDR2 FQGNSA. Between the trimmed V and J ends, which lost 3 bases and 8 bases, there was a span of 11 bases. This CDR3 contains 13 residues. DNA for the CDR3: TGTGCCAGCAGCTTGGGTAGGTTGGATGAGCAGTTCTTC. Its translation is CASSLGRLDEQFF. Complete variable domain (other parts from reference TRBV7-2 and TRBJ2-1): GAGVSQSPSNKVTEKGKDVELRCDPISGHTALYWYRQSLGQGLEFLIYFQGNSAPDKSGLPSDRFSAERTGGSVSTLTIQRTQQEDSAVYLCASSLGRLDEQFFGPGTRLTVL.

This clonotype has at least ten counts. The chain joins TRBV29-1 to TRBJ2-7, with D possibly TRBD1 on 6 matching bases. Per the germline V gene, CDR1 is SQVTM and CDR2 is ANQGSEA. The CDR3 covers 15 residues. Trimming pared 4 bases from V and 2 bases from J, leaving 18 bases between. CDR3 amino acids: CSVGYRDNVAYEQYF. Written as DNA, the CDR3 is TGCAGCGTTGGGTACCGGGACAACGTTGCCTACGAGCAGTACTTC.

There are many counts of this clonotype. This chain uses TRBV12-3 or TRBV12-4 with TRBJ1-2; no reliable D call. CDR3 size: 10 residues. Trimming left V 3 bases short and J 8 bases short, with 4 bases between. The CDR3 sequence is CASSFGGYTF. The CDR3 DNA sequence: TGTGCCAGCAGTTTCGGGGGCTACACCTTC.

The sample holds one count of this clonotype. The chain is built from TRBV29-1 and TRBJ1-3; TRBD1 agrees at 9 bases. This CDR3 is 11 amino acids long. Germline V CDR1 and CDR2: SQVTM, ANQGSEA. The junction had 2 bases not matched to a gene; V was cut back by 6 bases and J by 8 bases. CDR3 residues: CSVGQGDTIYF. CDR3 nucleotides: TGCAGCGTGGGACAGGGAGACACCATATATTTT. The whole variable domain, remainder taken from reference TRBV29-1 and TRBJ1-3, is SAVISQKPSRDICQRGTSLTIQCQVDSQVTMMFWYRQQPGQSLTLIATANQGSEATYESGFVIDKFPISRPNLTFSTLTVSNMSPEDSSIYLCSVGQGDTIYFGEGSWLTVV.

This clonotype was seen at least ten times. The chain joins TRBV4-3 to TRBJ2-5; 8 bases match TRBD1. The CDR3 length is 16 residues. Looked up from germline, CDR1 is LGHNA and CDR2 is YSLEER. The V gene end was trimmed by 0 bases and the J gene end by 5 bases; junction bases not matched to a gene: 8. CDR3 in DNA: TGCGCCAGCAGCCAAGAGAATACCGACAGGGGTGAGACCCAGTACTTC. Its protein is CASSQENTDRGETQYF.

This clonotype showed up just a few times. The chain has TRBV7-6 and TRBJ1-1; the D gene is possibly TRBD1 (6 bases). From germline, CDR1 is SGHVS and CDR2 FNYEAQ. The CDR3 runs to 13 residues. Deletions cut 4 bases from V and 4 bases from J, with 10 bases between. The CDR3 DNA reads TGTGCCAGCAGCTCAGGGGTTGGCACTGAAGCTTTCTTT. Translating gives CASSSGVGTEAFF.

V gene TRBV9 combines with J gene TRBJ2-3; the match to TRBD2 covers 7 bases. Trimming cost V 4 bases and J 10 bases; bases outside gene matches: 9. The germline CDR1 and CDR2 sequences are SGDLS and YYNGEE. The CDR3 is 13 amino acids. This CDR3 is CASSPRGVSPQYF. CDR3 nucleotides: TGTGCCAGCAGCCCCCGGGGGGTGTCTCCGCAGTATTTT.

This sequence joins TRBV4-3 and TRBJ2-5; D may be TRBD2 (5 bases). Trimming removed 3 bases at V and 9 bases at J, with 26 bases between. From germline, CDR1 is LGHNA and CDR2 YSLEER. This CDR3 has 17 amino acids. The CDR3 is CASSQEEAASPSQAQYF. DNA for the CDR3: TGCGCCAGCAGCCAGGAGGAGGCGGCTAGCCCAAGTCAGGCCCAGTACTTC.

The chain combines TRBV7-9 with TRBJ2-7; D is unclear. The CDR3 sequence is 12 residues long. With 7 bases removed from V and 9 bases from J, the gap between germline ends came to 16 bases. Per the germline V gene, CDR1 is SEHNR and CDR2 is FQNEAQ (reference sequence). Here the CDR3 reads CASTLGSVGQYF. The CDR3 nucleotides read TGTGCCAGCACCCTAGGATCCGTAGGGCAGTACTTC.

This clonotype was seen a few times. The chain employs TRBV5-1 and TRBJ2-1, with D unclear. This CDR3 contains 13 residues. From germline, CDR1 is SGHRS and CDR2 YFSETQ. Trimming pared 3 bases from V and 5 bases from J, leaving 9 bases between. The CDR3 nucleotides read TGCGCCAGCAGCTGGATGGGAAACAATGAGCAGTTCTTC. This sequence encodes CASSWMGNNEQFF.